This T cell receptor beta chain is drawn from a study of STAT5B mutations in CD4+ large granular lymphocyte leukemia. Study findings and constraints: Over 20% of private leukemic clonotypes occurred rarely in other patients' non-leukemic repertoires. Without HLA matching, higher CD4+ than CD8+ T-LGLL clonality could reflect small sample size. TRBV06-family usage was enriched in top patient clones (8/27) versus controls (2/35).

Original data processing: Productive clonotypes were detectable down to 2.59 x 10-5 frequency. Repertoires were generated with immunoSEQ multiplex PCR, while TCRdb's copy carries only in-frame clones and drops some. V, J and clone size derive from that table, while D and trimming were established from the DNA sequence. The data hold around 43,000 clones, with around 85% observed a single time. This CDR3 is built from 16 residues. CDR1 is SGHDN, CDR2 FVKESK, per germline. With 0 bases removed from V and 0 bases from J, the gap between germline ends came to 11 bases. A word on this clone: The antigen is unknown.

The genes are TRBV14 and TRBJ1-1, with D tentatively TRBD1 (5 bases). The sample was CD4+ T cells from blood buffy coats. This clonotype was obtained from a human donor in good health. CDR3 DNA sequence: TGTGCCAGCAGCCAAGACTGGGGAGGGGTGAACACTGAAGCTTTCTTT. This encodes CASSQDWGGVNTEAFF.